This T cell receptor (beta chain) was captured in a study of T-cell reconstitution after alpha-beta-depleted transplantation in children (dated by TCRdb to 2015 to 2016). At the level of the whole study: Using TCR repertoire profiling, the study followed T-cell immune reconstitution in a quantitative way in children after TCRalphabeta/CD19-depleted allogeneic hematopoietic cell transplantation. The paper as a whole reports these results and caveats: In some patients, high TCRbeta diversity at day 60 was attributed to recipient T cells and intrathymic progenitors that had survived conditioning. About two months after transplant, the apparently early recovery of alphabetaT-cell counts reportedly depended on just several hundred clones that had expanded rapidly and came from non-depleted graft cells. The frequencies of hyperexpanded clones fell over the following months, and after one year, T-cell counts and TCRbeta diversity were mostly attributed to newly produced T cells.

A note on this clonotype: The antigen this receptor binds is unknown. This may be a read error, as it is one base from a much larger clone.

Receptors were amplified or captured by PCR. This sample was sequenced with an Illumina HiSeq 2500. To normalize quantification of the TCRbeta repertoire, the TCR libraries were built with molecular barcoding that relied on unique molecular identifiers. TCRdb handled the public reads itself, with Q25 trimming in fastp and clone calling in MiXCR, and kept productive beta chains. Entries that share a CDR3 protein sequence are merged under the most common genes and DNA. Within this sample are more than 500,000 distinct CDR3 sequences, with 9.5% to 12% of them counted one time only. The ten largest clonotypes hold 12% to 15% of the sample. Its CDR3 holds 15 amino acids, cysteine through phenylalanine. Only the CDR3 portion is preserved as DNA: 45 bases, with reading frame beginning at the first base. Looking up the germline V gene yields CDR1 SGHRS and CDR2 YFSETQ. This sample's treatment or condition label indicates: allogeneic hematopoietic cell transplantation with graft depleted of TCRalphabeta T cells and CD19 B cells. TCRalphabeta/CD19-depleted allogeneic hematopoietic cell grafts were given to the transplant recipients, all of whom were children.

This sample comprised PBMCs, mostly from graft donor cells, obtained 180 days after TCRalphabeta/CD19-depleted stem cell transplant. The rearranged segments are TRBV5-1 and TRBJ2-3; a stretch of 8 junction bases matches TRBD1. The sequence came from a female patient between 2 and 15 years old who had a stem cell transplant for aplastic anemia, so the T cells may come from the graft donor. The encoded CDR3 is CASSGRQGTTDTEYF. The nucleotide sequence is given as TGCGCCAGCAGCGGTCGACAGGGGACCACAGATACGGAGTATTTT.